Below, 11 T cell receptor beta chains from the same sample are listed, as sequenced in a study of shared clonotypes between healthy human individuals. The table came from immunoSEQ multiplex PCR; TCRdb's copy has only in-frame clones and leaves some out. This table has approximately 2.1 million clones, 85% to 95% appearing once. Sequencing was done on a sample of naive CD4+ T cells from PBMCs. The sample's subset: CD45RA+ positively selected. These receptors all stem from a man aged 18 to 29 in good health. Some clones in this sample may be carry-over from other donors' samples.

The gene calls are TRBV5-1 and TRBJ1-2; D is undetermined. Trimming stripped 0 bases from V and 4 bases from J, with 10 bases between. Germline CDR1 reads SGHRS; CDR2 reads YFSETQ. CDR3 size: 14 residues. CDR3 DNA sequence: TGCGCCAGCAGCTTGGGGGTGTCTAGCTATGGCTACACCTTC. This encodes CASSLGVSSYGYTF. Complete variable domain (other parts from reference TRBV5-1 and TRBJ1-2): KAGVTQTPRYLIKTRGQQVTLSCSPISGHRSVSWYQQTPGQGLQFLFEYFSETQRNKGNFPGRFSGRQFSNSRSEMNVSTLELGDSALYLCASSLGVSSYGYTFGSGTRLTVV.

CDR3 loop: CASEGAGDEQYF. Written as DNA, the CDR3 is TGTGCCAGCGAGGGGGCTGGCGACGAGCAGTACTTC. The chain employs TRBV5-4 and TRBJ2-7; TRBD1 matches 7 bases. V shed 7 bases, J shed 5 bases, and the junction held 6 bases outside the gene matches. There are 12 residues in the CDR3. Germline CDR1 and CDR2: SGHNT and YYREEE (reference sequence).

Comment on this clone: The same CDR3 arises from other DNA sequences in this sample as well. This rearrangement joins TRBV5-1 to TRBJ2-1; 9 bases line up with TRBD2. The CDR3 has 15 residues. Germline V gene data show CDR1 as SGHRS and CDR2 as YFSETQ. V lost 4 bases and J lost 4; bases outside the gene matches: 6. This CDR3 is CASSLPAGGYNEQFF. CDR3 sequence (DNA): TGCGCCAGCAGCCTCCCCGCGGGAGGGTACAATGAGCAGTTCTTC.

The CDR3 is CASSLPTGPLLNTEAFF. The CDR3 DNA reads as TGTGCCAGCAGTTTACCTACTGGTCCGCTACTGAACACTGAAGCTTTCTTT. The chain employs TRBV28 and TRBJ1-1, with unresolved D. CDR3 length equals 17 residues. Germline V gives CDR1 MDHEN, CDR2 SYDVKM. Between the trimmed V and J ends, which lost 2 bases and 0 bases, there was a span of 16 bases.

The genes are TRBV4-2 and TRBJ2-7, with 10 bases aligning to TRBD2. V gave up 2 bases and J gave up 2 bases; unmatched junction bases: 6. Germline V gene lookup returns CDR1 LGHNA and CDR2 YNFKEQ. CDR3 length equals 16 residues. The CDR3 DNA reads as TGTGCCAGCAGCCAACTAGCGGGAGTGTCGACCTACGAGCAGTACTTC. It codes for CASSQLAGVSTYEQYF.

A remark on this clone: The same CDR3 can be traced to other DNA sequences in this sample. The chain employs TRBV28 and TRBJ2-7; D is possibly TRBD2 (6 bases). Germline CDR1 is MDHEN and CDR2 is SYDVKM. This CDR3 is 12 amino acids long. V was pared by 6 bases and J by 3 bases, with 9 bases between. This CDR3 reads CASSSGSYEQYF. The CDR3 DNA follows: TGTGCCAGCAGCTCCGGGAGCTACGAGCAGTACTTC.

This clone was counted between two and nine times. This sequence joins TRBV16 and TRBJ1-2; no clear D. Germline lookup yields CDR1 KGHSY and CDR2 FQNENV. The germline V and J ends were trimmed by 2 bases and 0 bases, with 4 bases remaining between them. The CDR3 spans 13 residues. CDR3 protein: CASSQGTNYGYTF. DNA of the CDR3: TGTGCCAGCAGCCAAGGGACTAACTATGGCTACACCTTC. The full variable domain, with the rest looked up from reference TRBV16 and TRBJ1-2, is GEEVAQTPKHLVRGEGQKAKLYCAPIKGHSYVFWYQQVLKNEFKFLISFQNENVFDETGMPKERFSAKCLPNSPCSLEIQATKLEDSAVYFCASSQGTNYGYTFGSGTRLTVV.

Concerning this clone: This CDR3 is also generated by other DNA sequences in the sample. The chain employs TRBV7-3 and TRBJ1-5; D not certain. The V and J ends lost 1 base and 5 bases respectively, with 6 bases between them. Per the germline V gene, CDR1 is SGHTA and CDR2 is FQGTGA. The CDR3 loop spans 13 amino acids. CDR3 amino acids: CASSLRRDQPQHF. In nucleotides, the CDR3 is TGTGCCAGCAGCTTAAGGAGGGATCAGCCCCAGCATTTT.

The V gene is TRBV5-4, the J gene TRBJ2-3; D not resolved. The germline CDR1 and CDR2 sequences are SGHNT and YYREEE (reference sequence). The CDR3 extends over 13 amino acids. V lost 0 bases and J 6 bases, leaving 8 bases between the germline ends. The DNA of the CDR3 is TGTGCCAGCAGCTTGGGTAGTGCGGATACGCAGTATTTT. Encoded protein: CASSLGSADTQYF.

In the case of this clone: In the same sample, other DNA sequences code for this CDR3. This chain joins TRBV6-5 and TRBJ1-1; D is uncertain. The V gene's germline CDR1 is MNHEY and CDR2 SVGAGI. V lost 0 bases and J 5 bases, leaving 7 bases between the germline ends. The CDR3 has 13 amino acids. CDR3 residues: CASSYSGRTEAFF. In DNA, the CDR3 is TGTGCCAGCAGTTACTCTGGGAGGACTGAAGCTTTCTTT.

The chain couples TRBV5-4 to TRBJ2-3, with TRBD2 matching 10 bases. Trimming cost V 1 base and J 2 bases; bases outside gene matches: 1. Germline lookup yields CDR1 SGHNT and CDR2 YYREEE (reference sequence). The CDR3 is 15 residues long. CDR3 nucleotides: TGTGCCAGCAGCTTGCTAGCGGGAGACACAGATACGCAGTATTTT. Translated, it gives CASSLLAGDTDTQYF.